The 8 T cell receptor beta chains below were found in one sample sequenced in a study of blood T cells in healthy people across ages. Alongside a J-beta primer mix, a sample-barcoded 5' primer served in a second PCR lasting roughly 6 to 12 cycles. Each CDR3 protein is one row after TCRdb ran MiXCR on the 5' RACE reads. The top ten clones hold 20% to 25% of a sample with 700,000 to 800,000 distinct CDR3 sequences, roughly 41% of them seen once. What was sequenced was blood. The receptors stem from a woman aged 55-69 years in good health.

V usage is TRBV11-2 and J usage is TRBJ2-3, with D perhaps matching TRBD2 (6 bases). V was clipped by 4 bases and J by 2 bases, with 16 bases between them. The length of the CDR3 is 16 residues. CDR1 is SGHAT, CDR2 FQNNGV, per germline. Written as DNA, the CDR3 is TGTGCCAGCAGCTCCTCGACTAGTACCTCCACAGATACGCAGTATTTT. Translated, it gives CASSSSTSTSTDTQYF.

In this sample, this clonotype turned up a few times. This chain links TRBV9 with TRBJ2-5; possibly TRBD2 for D (5 bases). Germline CDR1 is SGDLS and CDR2 is YYNGEE. The CDR3 contains 17 residues. Trimming took off 0 bases at V and 4 bases at J, with 19 bases between the two ends. The CDR3 here is CASSVVGSSRVGETQYF. In nucleotides, the CDR3 is TGTGCCAGCAGCGTAGTTGGGAGCTCACGGGTCGGAGAGACCCAGTACTTC.

This sequence joins TRBV3-1 and TRBJ2-5, with D possibly matching TRBD1 (5 bases). Trimming took off 4 bases at V and 5 bases at J, with 14 bases between the two ends. CDR3 size: 14 residues. Germline-derived CDR1 and CDR2 are LGHDT and YNNKEL (reference sequence). Here the CDR3 reads CASSPIGEPETQYF. The CDR3 nucleotides read TGTGCCAGCAGCCCCATAGGGGAACCGGAGACCCAGTACTTC.

V and J are TRBV28 and TRBJ2-1; D is unresolved. The J call is doubtful: the DNA matches TRBJ2-7 better. The CDR3 extends over 13 amino acids. Per germline, CDR1 MDHEN and CDR2 SYDVKM. In nucleotides, the CDR3 is TGTGCCAGCATGTGGAGACGAGACTACGAGCAGTACTTC. Amino acid sequence: CASMWRRDYEQYF.

The chain has TRBV20-1 and TRBJ2-1, with 12 bases lining up with TRBD2. There are 14 residues in the CDR3. Trimming cost V 4 bases and J 9 bases; bases outside gene matches: 7. Germline-derived CDR1 and CDR2 are DFQATT and SNEGSKA (reference sequence). CDR3 residues: CSATRLAGVGEQFF. CDR3 DNA: TGCAGTGCTACAAGACTAGCGGGAGTGGGTGAGCAGTTCTTC.

The CDR3 sequence is CASSQDWGQGRNTQYF. In DNA, the CDR3 is TGTGCCAGCAGCCAAGATTGGGGACAGGGGCGGAATACGCAGTATTTT. The chain couples TRBV14 to TRBJ2-3; TRBD1 aligns across 10 bases. The CDR3 covers 16 residues. Germline V gives CDR1 SGHDN, CDR2 FVKESK. J lost 7 bases, V lost 0 bases, and 7 bases had no gene match.

The rearrangement links TRBV20-1 to TRBJ1-2, with 7 bases aligning to TRBD1. V shed 4 bases, J shed 0 bases, and the junction held 11 bases outside the gene matches. Per germline, CDR1 DFQATT and CDR2 SNEGSKA (reference sequence). The CDR3 is made up of 16 amino acids. The CDR3 nucleotides read TGCAGTGCTATCGACCCCGGGGGACAGTCTAACTATGGCTACACCTTC. Translating it yields CSAIDPGGQSNYGYTF.

This clonotype was detected once. V gene TRBV3-1 combines with J gene TRBJ2-1, with D perhaps TRBD2 (7 bases). The CDR3 length is 15 residues. V shed 4 bases and J shed 3 bases, with 13 bases lying between them. Germline values: CDR1 LGHDT, CDR2 YNNKEL (reference sequence). CDR3 nucleotide sequence: TGTGCCAGCAGCCGTACGGGGGGCCTCTACAATGAGCAGTTCTTC. This translates into CASSRTGGLYNEQFF.